The 4 T cell receptor beta chains below were found in one sample sequenced in a study of blood T cell repertoires in COVID-19. Profiled with immunoSEQ multiplex PCR; TCRdb holds only in-frame clones, not every one. The profile covers just over 650,000 clones, with about 87% appearing a single time and about 0.24% taken by the ten largest. Source material: peripheral blood. Receptor source: a woman aged 18-29 years with acute or convalescent COVID-19.

The CDR3 nucleotides are TGTGCCAGCAGTCGCCAAGGACAGGATAATTCACCCCTCCACTTT. Translating gives CASSRQGQDNSPLHF. The chain has TRBV27 and TRBJ1-6, with 7 bases that match TRBD1. CDR1 and CDR2 from the germline V gene are MNHEY and SMNVEV (reference sequence). V gave up 5 bases and J gave up 5 bases; unmatched junction bases: 6. This CDR3 comprises 15 residues.

This sequence joins TRBV6-5 and TRBJ1-6, with a tentative D call TRBD1 (5 bases). The CDR3 is 14 residues long. From germline, CDR1 is MNHEY and CDR2 SVGAGI. V was trimmed by 7 bases and J by 9 bases, leaving 16 bases between them. DNA for the CDR3: TGTGCCAGCAACCAGACAGTTAAAGGTTCACCCCTCCACTTT. Its protein product is CASNQTVKGSPLHF.

V usage is TRBV3-1 (or the pseudogene TRBV3-2) and J usage is TRBJ2-7; weak D call: TRBD2 (5 bases). Per germline, CDR1 LGHDT and CDR2 YNNKEL (reference sequence). Trimming cost V 4 bases and J 4 bases, with 11 bases left between them. The CDR3 runs 13 residues. This CDR3 is CASSLNGEYEQYF. The CDR3 DNA reads as TGTGCCAGCAGCCTGAACGGGGAGTACGAGCAGTACTTC.

The chain has TRBV15 and TRBJ2-2; 8 nucleotides match TRBD2. The germline V gene has CDR1 LNHNV and CDR2 YYDKDF (reference sequence). This CDR3 has 17 residues. With 4 bases clipped from V and 0 bases from J, the junction kept 7 bases outside the gene matches. The CDR3, as DNA: TGTGCCACCAGCACCTGGACTAGCAGCGCGAACACCGGGGAGCTGTTTTTT. Its protein product is CATSTWTSSANTGELFF.